Listed below are T cell receptor beta chains from one sample, sequenced in a study of cytomegalovirus exposure and HLA in healthy donors. Clones were read by immunoSEQ multiplex PCR, and TCRdb kept only the in-frame ones, dropping some. The sample shows around 150,000 clones, 60% to 75% of them seen only once. Sequences were obtained from PBMCs. These receptors all stem from a human donor in good health. Each CDR3 is given with its conserved first and last residue. The order of the fields is V gene, J gene, CDR3 protein.

>TRBV28|NA
CATSRSAYEQYF
>TRBV11-2|TRBJ2-2
CASSPGALGQGDTGELFF
>TRBV23-1|TRBJ2-3
CASSHPMGRRDTQYF
>TRBV5-4|TRBJ2-5
CASSLGPRTSGQETQYF
>TRBV5-1|TRBJ2-7
CASSLGDRGSLYEQYF
>TRBV9|TRBJ2-1
CASSPRGYEQFF
>TRBV7-3|TRBJ2-3
CASSLLAGFSTDTQYF
>TRBV14|TRBJ2-3
CASSVQITDTQYF
>TRBV7-3|TRBJ2-1
CASSPEPGRGYNEQFF
>TRBV10-1|TRBJ1-2
CARAEGYTF
>TRBV5-1|TRBJ2-5
CASSSTGRETQYF
>TRBV4-3|TRBJ2-1
CASSQVKRYSDNEQFF
>TRBV7-2|TRBJ2-1
CASSLRRDGEQFF
>TRBV27|TRBJ2-7
CASSLRSGSPYEQYF
>TRBV5-4|TRBJ1-2
CASSKTGYYGYTF
>TRBV5-4|TRBJ2-7
CASSVTSGMNSYEQYF
>TRBV2|TRBJ2-7
CASSDKGQGYYEQYF
>TRBV11-2|TRBJ2-3
CASSLEPGVLADTQYF
>TRBV7-8|TRBJ2-5
CASSQIAGGGETQYF
>TRBV13|TRBJ2-2
CASSLGLGGTGELFF
>TRBV21-1|TRBJ1-4
CASSNFLKAGTATNEKLFF
>TRBV10-3|TRBJ1-2
CAISESHTTYGYTF
>TRBV6-5|TRBJ2-1
CASSSQGALPNEQFF
>TRBV11-3|TRBJ2-6
CASSLVLFKGRGPGANVLTF
>TRBV27|TRBJ2-2
CASSHRDRGGTGAGELFF
>TRBV6-1|TRBJ1-5
CASSEYSNQPQHF
>TRBV6-1|TRBJ2-5
CASNTDSQETQYF
>TRBV4-3|TRBJ2-7
CASSQGTGGEYEQYF
>TRBV28|TRBJ2-7
CASSSPWTSGRTYEQYF
>TRBV9|TRBJ1-1
CASSPMDRTGARWPVF
>TRBV6-1|TRBJ1-1
CASSEFGQGNTEAFF
>TRBV10-1|TRBJ2-7
CASSESDSHPYEQYF
>TRBV7-8|TRBJ2-7
CASSLEWGQGSGDEQYF
>TRBV6-5|TRBJ2-7
CASSYSAGSYEQYF
>TRBV18|TRBJ2-3
CASSPGLAGRSTDTQYF
>TRBV7-6|TRBJ2-5
CASSLALARWETQYF
>TRBV5-1|TRBJ2-1
CASSLAGVLAGNEQFF
>TRBV7-7|TRBJ1-4
CASSSSGGEELFF
>TRBV27|TRBJ2-5
CASSLLRTSGSTETQYF
>TRBV5-1|TRBJ1-4
CASSLGGQGEKLFF
>TRBV2|TRBJ1-2
CASSGGQGASIGNGYGYTF
>TRBV7-2|TRBJ2-6
CASSGGASGANVLTF
>TRBV6-1|NA
CASRAGGIYEQYF
>TRBV7-2|TRBJ1-2
CASSSTGFWYGYTF
>TRBV6-1|TRBJ1-6
CASVGGSNSPLHF
>TRBV27|TRBJ2-5
CASRGLGQETRYF